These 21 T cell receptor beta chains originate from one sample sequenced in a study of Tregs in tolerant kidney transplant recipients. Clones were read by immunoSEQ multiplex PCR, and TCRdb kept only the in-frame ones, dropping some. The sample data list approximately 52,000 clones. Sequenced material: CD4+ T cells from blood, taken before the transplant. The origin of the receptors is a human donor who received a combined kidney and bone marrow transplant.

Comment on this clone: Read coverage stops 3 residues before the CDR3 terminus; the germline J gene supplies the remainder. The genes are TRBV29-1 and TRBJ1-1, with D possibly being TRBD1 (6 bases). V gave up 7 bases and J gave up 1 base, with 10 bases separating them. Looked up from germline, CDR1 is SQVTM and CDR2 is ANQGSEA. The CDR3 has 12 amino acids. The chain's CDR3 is CSGLTGNTEAFF. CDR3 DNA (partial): TGCAGCGGATTGACAGGGAACACTGAA.

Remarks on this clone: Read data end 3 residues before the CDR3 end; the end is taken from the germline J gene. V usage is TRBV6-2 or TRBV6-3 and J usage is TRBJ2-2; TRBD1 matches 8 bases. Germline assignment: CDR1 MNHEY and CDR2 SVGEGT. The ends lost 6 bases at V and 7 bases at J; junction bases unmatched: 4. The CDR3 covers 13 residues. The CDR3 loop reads CASSRQGNGELFF. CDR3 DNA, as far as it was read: TGTGCCAGCAGCCGACAGGGGAACGGGGAG.

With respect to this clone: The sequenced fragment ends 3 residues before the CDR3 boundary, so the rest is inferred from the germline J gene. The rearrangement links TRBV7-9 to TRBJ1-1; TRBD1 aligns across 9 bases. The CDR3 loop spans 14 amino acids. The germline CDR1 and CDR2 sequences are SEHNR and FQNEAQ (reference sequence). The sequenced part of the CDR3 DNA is TGTGCCAGCAGCCAGGGACAGGGCCCCGAGGGG. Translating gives CASSQGQGPEG. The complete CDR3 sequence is CASSQGQGPEGAFF.

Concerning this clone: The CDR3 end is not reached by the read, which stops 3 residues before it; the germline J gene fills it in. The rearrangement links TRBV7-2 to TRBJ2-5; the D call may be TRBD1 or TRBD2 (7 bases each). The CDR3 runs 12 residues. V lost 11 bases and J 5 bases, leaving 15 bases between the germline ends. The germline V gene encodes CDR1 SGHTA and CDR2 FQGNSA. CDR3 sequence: CAFQGEGETQYF. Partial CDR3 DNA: TGTGCCTTTCAGGGGGAGGGCGAGACC.

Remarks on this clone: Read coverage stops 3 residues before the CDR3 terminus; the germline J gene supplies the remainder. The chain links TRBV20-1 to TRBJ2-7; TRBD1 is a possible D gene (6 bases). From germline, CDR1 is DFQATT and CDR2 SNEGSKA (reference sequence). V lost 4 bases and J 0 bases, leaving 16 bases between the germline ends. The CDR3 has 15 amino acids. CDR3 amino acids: CSANPGTSGSYEQYF. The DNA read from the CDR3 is TGCAGTGCTAATCCCGGGACATCGGGCTCCTACGAG.

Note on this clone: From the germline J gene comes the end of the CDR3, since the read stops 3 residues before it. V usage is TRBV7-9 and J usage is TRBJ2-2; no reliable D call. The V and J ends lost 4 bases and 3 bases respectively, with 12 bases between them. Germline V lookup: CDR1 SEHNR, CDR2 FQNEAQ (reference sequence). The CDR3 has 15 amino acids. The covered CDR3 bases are TGTGCCAGCAGCTCCCGGGTGCTCGACACCGGGGAG. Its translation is CASSSRVLDTGE. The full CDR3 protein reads CASSSRVLDTGELFF.

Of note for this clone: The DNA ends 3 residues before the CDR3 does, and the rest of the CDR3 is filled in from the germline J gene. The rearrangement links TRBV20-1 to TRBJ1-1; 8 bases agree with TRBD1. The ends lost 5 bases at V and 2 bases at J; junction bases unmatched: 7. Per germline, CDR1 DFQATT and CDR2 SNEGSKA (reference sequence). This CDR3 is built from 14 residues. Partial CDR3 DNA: TGCAGTGCTCTCCGGGACAGGAGAAACACTGAA. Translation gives CSALRDRRNTE. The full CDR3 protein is CSALRDRRNTEAFF.

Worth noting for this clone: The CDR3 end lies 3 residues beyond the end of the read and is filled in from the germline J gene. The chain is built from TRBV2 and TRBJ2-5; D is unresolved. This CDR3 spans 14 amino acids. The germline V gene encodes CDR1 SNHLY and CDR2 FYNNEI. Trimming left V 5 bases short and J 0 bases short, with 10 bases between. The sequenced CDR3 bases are TGTGCCAGCAGTCTCCGGCTAGACCAAGAGACC. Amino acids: CASSLRLDQET. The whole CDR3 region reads CASSLRLDQETQYF.

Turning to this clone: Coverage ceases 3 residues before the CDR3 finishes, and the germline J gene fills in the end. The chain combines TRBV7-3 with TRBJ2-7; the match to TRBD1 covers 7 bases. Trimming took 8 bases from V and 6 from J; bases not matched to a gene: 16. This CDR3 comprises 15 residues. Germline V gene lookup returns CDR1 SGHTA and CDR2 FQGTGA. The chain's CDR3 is CASGLVPDRRSEQYF. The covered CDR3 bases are TGTGCCAGCGGCCTTGTCCCGGACAGGAGAAGCGAG.

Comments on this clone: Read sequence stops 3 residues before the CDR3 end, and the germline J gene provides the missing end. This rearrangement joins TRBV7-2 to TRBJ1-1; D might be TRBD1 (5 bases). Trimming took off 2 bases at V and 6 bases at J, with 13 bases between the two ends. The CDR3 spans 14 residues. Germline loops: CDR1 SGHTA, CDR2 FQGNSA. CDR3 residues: CASSLRKEGSEAFF. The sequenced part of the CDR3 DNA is TGTGCCAGCAGCTTAAGGAAGGAGGGGTCTGAA.

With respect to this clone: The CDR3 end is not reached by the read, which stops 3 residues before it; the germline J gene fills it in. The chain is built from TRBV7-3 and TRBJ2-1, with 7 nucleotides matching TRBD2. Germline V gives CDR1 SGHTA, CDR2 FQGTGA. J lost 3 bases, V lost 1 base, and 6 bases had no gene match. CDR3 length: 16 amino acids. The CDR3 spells CASSLKGGSIYNEQFF. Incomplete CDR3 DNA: TGTGCCAGCAGCTTAAAGGGCGGGAGTATCTACAATGAG.

The CDR3 region is CASSDDRNNSPLHF. CDR3 bases read: TGTGCCAGTAGCGATGACAGGAATAATTCACCC. The V call is TRBV19, the J call TRBJ1-6, with TRBD1 as a possible D gene (6 bases). The read comes to an end 3 residues before the CDR3 does, leaving the germline J gene to fill in the end. The V end lost 6 bases, the J end lost 5 bases, and 11 bases lay between the germline ends. This CDR3 has 14 residues. CDR1 is LNHDA, CDR2 SQIVND, per germline (reference sequence).

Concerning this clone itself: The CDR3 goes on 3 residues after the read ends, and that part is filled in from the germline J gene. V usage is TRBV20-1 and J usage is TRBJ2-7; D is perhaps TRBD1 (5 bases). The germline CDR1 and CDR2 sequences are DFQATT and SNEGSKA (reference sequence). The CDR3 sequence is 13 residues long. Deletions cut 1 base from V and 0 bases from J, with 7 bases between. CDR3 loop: CSARVRGSYEQYF. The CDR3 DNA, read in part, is TGCAGTGCTAGAGTAAGGGGCTCCTACGAG.

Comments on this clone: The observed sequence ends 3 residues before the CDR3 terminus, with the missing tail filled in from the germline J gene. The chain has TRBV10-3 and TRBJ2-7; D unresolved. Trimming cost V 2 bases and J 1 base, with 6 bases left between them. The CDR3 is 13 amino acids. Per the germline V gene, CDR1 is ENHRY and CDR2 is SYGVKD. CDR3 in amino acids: CAISEAKSYEQYF. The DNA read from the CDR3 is TGTGCCATCAGTGAGGCTAAATCCTACGAG.

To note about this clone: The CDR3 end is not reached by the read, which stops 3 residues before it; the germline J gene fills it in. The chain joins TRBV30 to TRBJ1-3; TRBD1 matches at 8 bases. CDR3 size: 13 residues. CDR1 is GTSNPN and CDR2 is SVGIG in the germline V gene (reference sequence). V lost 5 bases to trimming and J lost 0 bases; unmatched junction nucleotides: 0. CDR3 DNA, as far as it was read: TGTGCCTGGGACAGGGGCTCTGGAAACACC. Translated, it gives CAWDRGSGNT. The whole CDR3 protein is CAWDRGSGNTIYF.

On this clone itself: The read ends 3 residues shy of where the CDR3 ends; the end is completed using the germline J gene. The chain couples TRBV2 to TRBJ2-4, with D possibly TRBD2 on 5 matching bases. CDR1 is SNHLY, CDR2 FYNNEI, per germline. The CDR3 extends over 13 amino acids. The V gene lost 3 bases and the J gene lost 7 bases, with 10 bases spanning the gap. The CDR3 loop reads CASSDEGPNIQYF. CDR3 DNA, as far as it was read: TGTGCCAGCAGTGACGAGGGCCCGAACATT.

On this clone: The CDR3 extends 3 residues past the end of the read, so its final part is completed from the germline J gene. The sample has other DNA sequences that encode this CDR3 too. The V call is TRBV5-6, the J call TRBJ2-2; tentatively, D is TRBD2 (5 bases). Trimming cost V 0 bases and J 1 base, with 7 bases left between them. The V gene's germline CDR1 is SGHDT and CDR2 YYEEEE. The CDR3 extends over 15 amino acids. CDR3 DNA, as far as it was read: TGTGCCAGCAGCTTGGTAGCGCGGAACACCGGGGAG. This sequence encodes CASSLVARNTGE. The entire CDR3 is CASSLVARNTGELFF.

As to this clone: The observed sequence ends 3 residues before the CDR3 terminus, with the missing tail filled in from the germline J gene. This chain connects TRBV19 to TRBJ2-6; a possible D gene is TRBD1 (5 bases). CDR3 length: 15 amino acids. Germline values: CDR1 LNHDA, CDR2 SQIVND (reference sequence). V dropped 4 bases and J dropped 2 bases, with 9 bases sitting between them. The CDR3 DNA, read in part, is TGTGCCAGTAGTAGCGGACATGCTGGGGCCAACGTC. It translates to CASSSGHAGANV. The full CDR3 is CASSSGHAGANVLTF.

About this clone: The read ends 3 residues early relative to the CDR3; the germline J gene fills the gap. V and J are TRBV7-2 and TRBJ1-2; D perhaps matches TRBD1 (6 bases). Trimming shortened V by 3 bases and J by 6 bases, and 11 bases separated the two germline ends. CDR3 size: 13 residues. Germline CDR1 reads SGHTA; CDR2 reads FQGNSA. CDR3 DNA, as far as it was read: TGTGCCAGCAGCTTTTACAGGGTGGATGGC. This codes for CASSFYRVDG. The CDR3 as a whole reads CASSFYRVDGYTF.

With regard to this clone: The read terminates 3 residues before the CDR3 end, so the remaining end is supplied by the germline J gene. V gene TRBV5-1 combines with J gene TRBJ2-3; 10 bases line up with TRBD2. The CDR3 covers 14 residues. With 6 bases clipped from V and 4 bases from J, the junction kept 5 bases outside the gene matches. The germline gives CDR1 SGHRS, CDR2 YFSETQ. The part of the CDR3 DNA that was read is TGCGCCAGCAACGAGCGGGAGGGCGCAGATACG. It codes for CASNEREGADT. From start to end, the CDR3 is CASNEREGADTQYF.

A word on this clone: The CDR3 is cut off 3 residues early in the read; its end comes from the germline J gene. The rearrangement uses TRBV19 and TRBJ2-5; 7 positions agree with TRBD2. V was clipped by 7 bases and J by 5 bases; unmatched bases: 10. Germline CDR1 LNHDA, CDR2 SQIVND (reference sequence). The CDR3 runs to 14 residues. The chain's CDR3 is CASTPKYGGETQYF. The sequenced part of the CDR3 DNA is TGTGCCAGTACCCCCAAGTACGGGGGGGAGACC.